The text below deals with one TCR beta chain. This clone was observed at least ten times. The target of this receptor is not known. The record has no base qualities; no much larger clone is one base away. The immunoSEQ Assay, a bias-controlled multiplex PCR, was used to amplify TCRbeta CDR3 regions from genomic DNA. Per the original workflow: Nucleated cell counts per sample were estimated from amplification of reference gene primers within the assay. To quantify the absolute abundance of each unique TCRbeta CDR3 rearrangement, sequence reads were collapsed and filtered. Productive Simpson clonality was computed per sample as the square root of Simpson's diversity index over productive rearrangements. Here the immuneACCESS table is served through TCRdb, limited to in-frame sequences with V and J called. Missing clones are a known gap in these copies; in checked studies unresolved V genes cover under half, and the rest lacks a known reason. The DNA was the basis for D and trimming; V, J and clone size are from that table. Counted in this sample were 250,000 to 350,000 clones; about 90% of them appeared once. The ten largest account for 4.5% to 7% of the sample.

Enrolling through a virtual design, the prospective study's participants ranged in age from roughly 18 to 89 years and lived across 20 to 25 United States geographic areas. In the prospective study, cohorts were assigned on the basis of participant-reported clinical history obtained from a screening survey and a study questionnaire. Recovered participants in ImmuneRACE Cohort 3 were defined as having two consecutive negative NP/OP PCR tests, clearance from a healthcare professional, or resolution of symptoms. Mobile phlebotomists in the prospective study collected whole blood, serum and a nasopharyngeal or oropharyngeal swab from every participant. Over a roughly two-month period, participants in the prospective study had the option of providing additional blood draws and questionnaires. Prospective study blood samples were shipped either frozen or at room temperature before DNA extraction. This specimen belongs to a study of blood T cell repertoires in COVID-19 (dated by TCRdb to about 2020). In the study overall: Collaborator samples came from the United States, Italy and Spain and covered acute and convalescent phases of COVID-19. The sample metadata nearly always contained a de-identified subject ID, COVID-19 status, age in years and sex. Where available, HLA class I and class II types were taken from metadata supplied by the sample provider and were not determined by assay-based typing. The repertoires were released in a freely available public database meant as a resource for research on the immune response to SARS-CoV-2. Deeply sampled blood TCRbeta repertoires from subjects exposed to, actively infected with, or recovered from COVID-19 were included in the dataset. The material from the prospective study consisted of cDNA or gDNA derived from T cells, B-cell-depleted T cells, or PBMCs. The samples were drawn from two sources: the first 160 participants of the ongoing ImmuneRACE study, and fewer than 1,500 subjects contributed by 6 global collaborators.

From its cysteine to its phenylalanine, the CDR3 spans 15 amino acids. Solely the CDR3 DNA is kept, with 45 bases framed from the first base. CDR1 and CDR2, per the germline V gene, are SGHRS and YFSETQ. Between the V and J ends, shortened by 1 base and 0 bases respectively, the junction contains 8 bases. Study-wide findings and limitations: The quantity of clinical and demographic metadata differed by source and by participant and was supplied without curation.

The source is a woman in her twenties or thirties who had recovered from COVID-19. The V gene is TRBV5-1 and the J gene is TRBJ1-3; no D segment can be confidently identified. Input material: PBMCs or T cells enriched from blood (not recorded which). The nucleotides are TGCGCCAGCAGCTTGTCAGCGGGCTCTGGAAACACCATATATTTT. It translates as CASSLSAGSGNTIYF.